A single sample gave rise to the 8 T cell receptor beta chains below, sequenced in a study of shared clonotypes between healthy human individuals (dated by TCRdb to the early 2020s). The library was generated by the immunoSEQ multiplex PCR assay. TCRdb re-hosts the immuneACCESS table, in-frame sequences only. Its copies lack some clones; in the studies checked, an unresolved V gene accounts for under half of them, and the cause for the rest is not known. This sample lists hundreds of thousands of clones; about 90% were detected once. The ten largest clones add up to 24% of the sample. CD8 naive samples were obtained by positive selection for CCR7 among CD45RO-negative cells, yielding a CD45RA+CCR7+ population from which TemRA cells were excluded. Sequences were obtained from naive CD8+ T cells sorted from blood. The cell subset or site tag for this specimen amounts to: CD45RA+CCR7+. These receptors originate from a man younger than 40 in good health.

The rearrangement uses TRBV30 and TRBJ1-1, with 7 bases aligning to TRBD1. Germline CDR1 GTSNPN, CDR2 SVGIG (reference sequence). Losses at the gene ends were 4 bases for V and 5 bases for J; bases not matched to a gene: 4. The CDR3 loop spans 12 amino acids. The CDR3 nucleotides are TGTGCCTGGACCGCAGGGGGAACTGAAGCTTTCTTT. The encoded protein is CAWTAGGTEAFF.

This rearrangement joins TRBV7-6 to TRBJ2-1; 9 nucleotides match TRBD2. With V trimmed by 5 bases and J by 2 bases, 13 bases remained unmatched. The CDR3 consists of 18 residues. Per the germline V gene, CDR1 is SGHVS and CDR2 is FNYEAQ. CDR3 sequence: CASSQWAGGPGTYNEQFF. CDR3 bases: TGTGCCAGCAGCCAGTGGGCGGGAGGGCCGGGAACCTACAATGAGCAGTTCTTC.

V gene TRBV4-1 combines with J gene TRBJ2-5, with D uncertain. The CDR3 has 14 residues. V was cut by 4 bases and J by 2 bases, with 11 bases left in between. CDR1 is MGHRA, CDR2 YSYEKL, per germline. The CDR3 sequence: CASSRQAYQETQYF. The CDR3 DNA reads as TGCGCCAGCAGCCGGCAGGCCTATCAAGAGACCCAGTACTTC.

About this clone: This CDR3 is missing its conserved last phenylalanine or tryptophan, likely due to a read error. It is unclear where the CDR3 begins or ends on the DNA, so no DNA is shown, and the CDR3 is as TCRdb lists it. V gene TRBV7-9 combines with J gene TRBJ2-7; TRBD1 is the table's D call and was not checked against the DNA. The CDR3 sequence runs 12 residues, both termini included. Germline CDR1 and CDR2: SEHNR and FQNEAQ (reference sequence). CDR3 protein: CASSSGTENFTN.

The J gene is TRBJ1-1, the V gene TRBV28; D is unclear. V was clipped by 2 bases and J by 1 base, with 17 bases between them. The CDR3 has 17 amino acids. CDR1 is MDHEN, CDR2 SYDVKM, per germline. The DNA of the CDR3 is TGTGCCAGCAGTTTACTGGGCGGGATATTAGGGAACACTGAAGCTTTCTTT. Amino acid sequence: CASSLLGGILGNTEAFF.

As concerns this clone: The same CDR3 is also encoded by other DNA sequences in this sample. The V call is TRBV6-5, the J call TRBJ2-7, with 9 bases matching TRBD1. The CDR3 contains 14 residues. The trim removed 0 bases at V and 5 bases at J, leaving 2 bases unmatched. The V gene's germline CDR1 is MNHEY and CDR2 SVGAGI. CDR3 bases: TGTGCCAGCAGTTACTCGACAGGGGGGGACGAGCAGTACTTC. Translated, it gives CASSYSTGGDEQYF.

The rearrangement joins TRBV15 to TRBJ2-3; D is unclear. The CDR3 runs to 13 residues. Germline CDR1 reads LNHNV; CDR2 reads YYDKDF (reference sequence). Trimming left V 0 bases short and J 4 bases short, with 5 bases between. CDR3 residues: CATSRDSADTQYF. Written as DNA, the CDR3 is TGTGCCACCAGCAGAGATTCAGCAGATACGCAGTATTTT.

The V and J genes are TRBV6-5 and TRBJ1-2; no reliable D call. The CDR3 runs 11 residues. V lost 6 bases and J 8 bases, leaving 10 bases between the germline ends. The V gene's germline CDR1 is MNHEY and CDR2 SVGAGI. CDR3 coding DNA: TGTGCCAGCAGGACCTCGGGGGGCTACACCTTC. Its translation: CASRTSGGYTF.